This is a list of T cell receptor beta chains from one sample in a study of T cell changes during pregnancy in multiple sclerosis. Profiling relied on immunoSEQ multiplex PCR, and the TCRdb table lists in-frame clones only, not all of them. Of 70,000 to 80,000 clones listed, 85% to 95% are singletons. The sample consisted of peripheral blood, taken in the first trimester of pregnancy. The source is a female donor with multiple sclerosis, enrolled in a pregnancy study. Each CDR3 is given without its conserved first and last residue.

>TRBV7-6|TRBJ2-7
ASSAYGSSYEQY
>TRBV5-1|TRBJ2-7
ASNAGTGLSYEQY
>TRBV27|TRBJ2-2
ASAWTGYTGELF
>TRBV30|TRBJ1-5
AWSAEGQGLYSNQPQH
>TRBV6-5|TRBJ2-1
ASSYSAGGTYNEQF
>TRBV2|TRBJ1-4
ASSAYNEKLF
>TRBV7-9|TRBJ2-7
ASSLFSSYEQY
>TRBV7-8|TRBJ1-2
ASSARQGASYGYT
>TRBV7-3|TRBJ2-3
ASSFDRGTDTQY
>TRBV6-5|TRBJ2-7
ATTGQGSYEQY
>TRBV12-5|TRBJ2-5
ASGLWRGETQY